The clone carrying this TCR beta chain was detected many times. The antigen is not known. Total RNA amounting to roughly 450 ng was the source from which TCR beta cDNA was made with a constant-region primer. Libraries of TCR beta came from three nested multiplex PCR rounds with slightly modified ARM-PCR. For 10 cycles apiece, the opening two PCR rounds ran with TRBV1-TRBV30 forward primers and a C-beta reverse primer. TCRdb analysed the multiplex PCR reads with MiXCR anew, one entry per CDR3 protein. The sample has 300,000 to 400,000 distinct CDR3 sequences, about 65% seen once; the top ten hold approximately 5.9%. This CDR3 comprises 11 residues. V lost 11 bases, J lost 6 bases, and 10 bases lay in between. This entry is derived from a study of tumor-infiltrating lymphocytes in primary liver carcinoma. Study-level results: The study used bulk unsorted samples and so did not compare CD4+ and CD8+ repertoires.

Researchers drew blood RNA from unsorted whole blood and extracted germline DNA as well. Chronic HBV infection was present in the patients, who were treatment-naive. Peripheral blood, about 3.6 milliliters, was collected prior to surgery. The sequenced sample was peripheral blood. The TCR comes from a man between 40 and 49 years old with primary liver carcinoma and hepatitis B virus infection. The V call is TRBV12-3 or TRBV12-4, the J call TRBJ2-2; D gene ambiguous. The CDR3 here is CAGSGSGELFF. The CDR3 DNA sequence: TGTGCCGGCTCCGGGTCCGGGGAGCTGTTTTTT.